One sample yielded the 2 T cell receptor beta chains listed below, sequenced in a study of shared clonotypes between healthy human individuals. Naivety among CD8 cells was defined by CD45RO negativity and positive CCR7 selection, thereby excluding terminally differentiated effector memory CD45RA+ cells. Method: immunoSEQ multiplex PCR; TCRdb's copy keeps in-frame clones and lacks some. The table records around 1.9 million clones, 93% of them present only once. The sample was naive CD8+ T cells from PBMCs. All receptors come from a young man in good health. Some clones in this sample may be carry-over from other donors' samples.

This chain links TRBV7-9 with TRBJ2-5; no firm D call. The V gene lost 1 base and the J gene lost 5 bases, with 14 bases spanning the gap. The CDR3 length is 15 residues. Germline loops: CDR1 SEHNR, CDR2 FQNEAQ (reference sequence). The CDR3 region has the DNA TGTGCCAGCAGCTTAGTATCGGCAGGTGGTGAGACCCAGTACTTC. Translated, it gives CASSLVSAGGETQYF.

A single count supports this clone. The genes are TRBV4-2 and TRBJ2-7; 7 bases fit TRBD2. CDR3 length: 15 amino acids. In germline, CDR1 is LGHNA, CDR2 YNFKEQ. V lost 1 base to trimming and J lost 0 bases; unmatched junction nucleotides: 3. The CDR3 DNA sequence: TGTGCCAGCAGCCAAGGTCTAGCGGTCTCCTACGAGCAGTACTTC. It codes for CASSQGLAVSYEQYF.